This T cell receptor (beta chain) came from a study of T cell responses to AZD1222 COVID-19 vaccine. Findings and limits, study-wide: The study reported that nearly half of spike-specific TCRs target unmutated variant regions. Most donors were white British and more were female, and clonal diversity was possibly underestimated. Among vaccine-associated CD4 TCRs, coverage spanned spike, with dominance at 160-218 and 743-854.

Only in-frame clones appear in the TCRdb table, and some are missing; sequencing was by immunoSEQ multiplex PCR. The table includes some 40,000 clones, about three quarters detected once. Per germline, CDR1 MNHEY and CDR2 SVGAGI. The CDR3 consists of 16 residues. Trimming removed 0 bases from V and 9 bases from J; junction bases left unmatched: 7. Concerning this clone: Antigen: not known.

The genes are TRBV6-5 and TRBJ1-6, with 8 bases matching TRBD1. This clonotype was sampled from an adult in good health. Source: peripheral blood, taken on day 0 of AZD1222 vaccination. CDR3 sequence (DNA): TGTGCCAGCAGTTACTCGACAGGGGAGAACAGTTCACCCCTCCACTTT. Translated, it gives CASSYSTGENSSPLHF.